This T cell receptor beta chain emerged from a study of T cell responses to AZD1222 COVID-19 vaccine. CDR3 length equals 19 residues. V was shortened by 5 bases and J by 2 bases, with 25 bases between the two germline ends. Germline V gene sequence: CDR1 SNHLY, CDR2 FYNNEI. The repertoire was sequenced with immunoSEQ multiplex PCR; TCRdb's copy has only in-frame clones and lacks some. The sample has 65,000 to 95,000 clones; about 91% are singletons. The material sequenced was peripheral blood, taken on day 0 of MenACWY control vaccination. The sequence was collected from an adult in good health. The chain recombines TRBV2 with TRBJ1-5, with D unclear. The CDR3 bases are TGTGCCAGCAGTACTACCAATCGGGTCGACTCACGGGGCAATCAGCCCCAGCATTTT. The encoded protein is CASSTTNRVDSRGNQPQHF. Using reference TRBV2 and TRBJ1-5 for the parts outside the CDR3, the full variable domain is EPEVTQTPSHQVTQMGQEVILRCVPISNHLYFYWYRQILGQKVEFLVSFYNNEISEKSEIFDDQFSVERPDGSNFTLKIRSTKLEDSAMYFCASSTTNRVDSRGNQPQHFGDGTRLSIL.